Listed here are 15 T cell receptor beta chains from one sample, sequenced in a study of blood T cells in healthy people across ages. Together with a sample-barcoded 5' primer, a J-beta primer mix was included in a second PCR lasting about 7 to 12 cycles. TCRdb passed the 5' RACE reads through MiXCR, listing each CDR3 protein once. The profile shows some 290,000 distinct CDR3 sequences, 25% to 30% of them singletons. Sequencing was done on a sample of blood. Source of these receptors: a woman in her seventies in good health.

This clonotype turned up a few times. The chain links TRBV12-3 or TRBV12-4 to TRBJ2-4, with TRBD2 identical over 8 bases. The trim removed 2 bases at V and 9 bases at J, leaving 3 bases unmatched. CDR3 length equals 13 residues. The DNA for the CDR3 is TGTGCCAGCAGTTTAACACTAGCGGCCATTCAGTACTTC. This sequence encodes CASSLTLAAIQYF.

The chain carries TRBV6-5 and TRBJ1-3; unclear D gene. In germline, CDR1 is MNHEY, CDR2 SVGAGI. The CDR3 is made up of 14 amino acids. V shed 10 bases and J shed 0 bases, with 13 bases lying between them. The CDR3, as DNA: TGTGCCACCCATCCGGGCAGCTCTGGAAACACCATATATTTT. Protein product: CATHPGSSGNTIYF.

There are a few counts of this clonotype. The chain employs TRBV2 and TRBJ2-1, with TRBD1 as a possible D gene (5 bases). The V end lost 4 bases, the J end lost 5 bases, and 12 bases lay between the germline ends. The CDR3 totals 14 residues. In germline, CDR1 is SNHLY, CDR2 FYNNEI. In DNA form, the CDR3 reads TGTGCCAGCAGTGGGAACAGGTTGAACAATGAGCAGTTCTTC. Its protein is CASSGNRLNNEQFF.

Of note for this clonotype: At one end the junction does not follow the germline gene, possibly because of a read error. This chain links TRBV5-1 with TRBJ2-5, with D unresolved. The CDR3 totals 13 residues. Per the germline V gene, CDR1 is SGHRS and CDR2 is YFSETQ. The CDR3 DNA reads as TGCGGCAGCAGCTTGCTCGAGCAAGAGACCCAGTACTTC. It codes for CGSSLLEQETQYF.

Comment on this clonotype: Compared with germline, one end of the junction differs, possibly owing to a read error. This chain connects TRBV3-1 to TRBJ1-2, with a possible D match to TRBD1 (5 bases). There are 14 residues in the CDR3. CDR1 and CDR2 (germline): LGHDT, YNNKEL (reference sequence). The chain's CDR3 is CASCHRRDGYGYTF. CDR3 coding DNA: TGTGCCAGCTGCCACCGAAGGGACGGCTATGGCTACACCTTC. The entire variable domain, with the rest obtained from reference TRBV3-1 and TRBJ1-2, is as follows: DTAVSQTPKYLVTQMGNDKSIKCEQNLGHDTMYWYKQDSKKFLKIMFSYNNKELIINETVPNRFSPKSPDKAHLNLHINSLELGDSAVYFCASCHRRDGYGYTFGSGTRLTVV.

The rearrangement joins TRBV12-3 or TRBV12-4 to TRBJ1-1; 9 positions agree with TRBD1. J gave up 5 bases and V 3 bases, and 4 bases lay outside the gene matches. The CDR3 loop spans 14 amino acids. The CDR3 sequence: CASSFRTGVTEAFF. In nucleotides, the CDR3 is TGTGCCAGCAGTTTTAGGACAGGGGTGACTGAAGCTTTCTTT.

With regard to this clonotype: One end of the junction does not line up with germline, which may come from a read error. In DNA, the CDR3 is TGTGCCAGCGGGGCCGCATCTGGAAACACCATGTATTTT. Translation: CASGAASGNTMYF. V usage is TRBV14 and J usage is TRBJ1-3; the D gene is possibly TRBD1 (5 bases). CDR3 length equals 13 residues. Germline assignment: CDR1 SGHDN and CDR2 FVKESK.

In its sample, this clonotype was seen many times. The chain joins TRBV7-9 to TRBJ2-2; maybe TRBD2 (6 bases). CDR1 is SEHNR, CDR2 FQNEAQ, per germline (reference sequence). The CDR3 sequence is 15 residues long. In DNA, the CDR3 is TGTGCGCATCCGGGGACTTCTGCGAACACCGGGGAGCTGTTTTTT. It encodes CAHPGTSANTGELFF.

This clonotype was seen more than once but under ten times. A single base separates this from a much larger clone, so it may be a read error. V gene TRBV29-1 combines with J gene TRBJ2-1; unclear D gene. Germline assignment: CDR1 SQVTM and CDR2 ANQGSEA. The CDR3 consists of 13 residues. Deletions cut 4 bases from V and 5 bases from J, with 12 bases between. The CDR3 nucleotides are TGCAGCGTTGTGCCCCTCTGGGACAATGAGCAGTTCTTC. Protein product: CSVVPLWDNEQFF.

This clonotype appeared once. The chain joins TRBV9 to TRBJ2-2, with D perhaps TRBD1 or TRBD2 (5 bases each). From germline, CDR1 is SGDLS and CDR2 YYNGEE. This CDR3 spans 14 amino acids. The V end lost 4 bases, the J end lost 4 bases, and 11 bases lay between the germline ends. The CDR3 DNA is TGTGCCAGCAGCCGGGACGGAGTCACCGGGGAGCTGTTTTTT. Its protein product is CASSRDGVTGELFF.

This clonotype has a handful of counts. This sequence joins TRBV13 and TRBJ2-5; 7 bases align to TRBD2. J lost 1 base, V lost 4 bases, and 9 bases had no gene match. This CDR3 region has 16 residues. CDR1 is PRHDT, CDR2 FYEKMQ, per germline (reference sequence). Here the CDR3 reads CASSYIKGGGQETQYF. The CDR3 DNA follows: TGTGCCAGCAGCTACATCAAGGGCGGGGGCCAAGAGACCCAGTACTTC.

This clonotype was seen a handful of times. The chain carries TRBV11-2 and TRBJ1-2, with D perhaps TRBD1 (5 bases). V lost 5 bases to trimming and J lost 2 bases, with 12 bases between them. The CDR3 is 14 amino acids. Germline V gene data show CDR1 as SGHAT and CDR2 as FQNNGV. CDR3 sequence: CASSPLRGNYGYTF. The DNA for the CDR3 is TGTGCCAGCAGCCCGCTACGGGGGAACTATGGCTACACCTTC.

Ten or more counts support this clonotype. The rearrangement joins TRBV4-1 to TRBJ1-4; 9 nucleotides align to TRBD1. Germline V lookup: CDR1 MGHRA, CDR2 YSYEKL. The CDR3 contains 16 residues. J lost 8 bases, V lost 0 bases, and 7 bases had no gene match. In nucleotides, the CDR3 is TGCGCCAGCAGCCAAGATCAAGGACAGGGGAACGAAAAACTGTTTTTT. Its protein product is CASSQDQGQGNEKLFF.

The genes are TRBV9 and TRBJ2-5; TRBD2 matches at 7 bases. The last part of the DNA fits TRBJ2-1 better; the J call may be wrong. The CDR3 consists of 14 residues. Germline CDR1 is SGDLS and CDR2 is YYNGEE. Written as DNA, the CDR3 is TGTGCCAGCAGCGCGAGACTAGCCGTCAATGAGCAGTTCTTC. Amino acid sequence: CASSARLAVNEQFF.

This clonotype appeared a few times. The chain joins TRBV20-1 to TRBJ2-1; 7 bases agree with TRBD2. This CDR3 has 14 amino acids. V lost 1 base and J lost 3; bases outside the gene matches: 3. Germline CDR1 DFQATT, CDR2 SNEGSKA (reference sequence). The CDR3 region has the DNA TGCAGTGCTAGAGGAGCGGGAAGCTACAATGAGCAGTTCTTC. Its protein is CSARGAGSYNEQFF.